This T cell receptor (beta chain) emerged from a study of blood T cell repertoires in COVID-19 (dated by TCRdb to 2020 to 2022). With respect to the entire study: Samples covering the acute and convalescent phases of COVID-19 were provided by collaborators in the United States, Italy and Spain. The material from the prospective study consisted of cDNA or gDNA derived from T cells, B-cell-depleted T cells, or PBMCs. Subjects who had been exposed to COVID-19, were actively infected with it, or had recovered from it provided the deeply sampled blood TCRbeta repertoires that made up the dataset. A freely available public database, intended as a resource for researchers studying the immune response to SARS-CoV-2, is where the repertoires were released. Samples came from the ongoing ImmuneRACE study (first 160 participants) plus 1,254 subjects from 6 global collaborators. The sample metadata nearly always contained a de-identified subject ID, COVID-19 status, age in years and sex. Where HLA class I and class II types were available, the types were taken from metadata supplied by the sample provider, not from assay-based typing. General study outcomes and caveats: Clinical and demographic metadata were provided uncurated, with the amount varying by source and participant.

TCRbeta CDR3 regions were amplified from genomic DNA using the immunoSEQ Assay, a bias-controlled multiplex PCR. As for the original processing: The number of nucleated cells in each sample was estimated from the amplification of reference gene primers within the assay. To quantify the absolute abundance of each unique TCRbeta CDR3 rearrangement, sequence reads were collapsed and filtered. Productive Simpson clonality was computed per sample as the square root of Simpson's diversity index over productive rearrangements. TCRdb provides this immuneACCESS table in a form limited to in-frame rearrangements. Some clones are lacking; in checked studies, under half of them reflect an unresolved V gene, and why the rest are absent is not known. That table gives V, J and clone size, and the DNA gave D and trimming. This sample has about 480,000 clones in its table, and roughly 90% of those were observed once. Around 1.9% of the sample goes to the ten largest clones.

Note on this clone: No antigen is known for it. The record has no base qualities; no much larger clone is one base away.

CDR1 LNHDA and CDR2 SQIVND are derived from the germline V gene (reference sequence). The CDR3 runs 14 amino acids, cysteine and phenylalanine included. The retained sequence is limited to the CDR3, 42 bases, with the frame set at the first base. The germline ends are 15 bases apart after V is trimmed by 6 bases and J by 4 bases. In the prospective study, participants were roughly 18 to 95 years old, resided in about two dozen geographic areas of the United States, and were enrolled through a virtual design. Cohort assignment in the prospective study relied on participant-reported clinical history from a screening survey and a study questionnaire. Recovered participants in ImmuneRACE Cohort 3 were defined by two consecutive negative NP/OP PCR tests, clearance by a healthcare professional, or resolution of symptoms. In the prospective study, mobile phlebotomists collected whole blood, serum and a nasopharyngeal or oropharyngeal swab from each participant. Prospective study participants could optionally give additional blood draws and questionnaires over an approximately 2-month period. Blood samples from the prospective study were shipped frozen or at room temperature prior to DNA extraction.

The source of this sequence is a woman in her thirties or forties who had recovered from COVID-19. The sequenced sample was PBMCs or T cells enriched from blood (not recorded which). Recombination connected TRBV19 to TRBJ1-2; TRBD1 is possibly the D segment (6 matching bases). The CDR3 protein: CASSVDRWSYGYTF. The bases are TGTGCCAGTAGCGTAGACAGGTGGAGCTATGGCTACACCTTC. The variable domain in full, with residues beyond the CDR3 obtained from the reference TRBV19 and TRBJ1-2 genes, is DGGITQSPKYLFRKEGQNVTLSCEQNLNHDAMYWYRQDPGQGLRLIYYSQIVNDFQKGDIAEGYSVSREKKESFPLTVTSAQKNPTAFYLCASSVDRWSYGYTFGSGTRLTVV.